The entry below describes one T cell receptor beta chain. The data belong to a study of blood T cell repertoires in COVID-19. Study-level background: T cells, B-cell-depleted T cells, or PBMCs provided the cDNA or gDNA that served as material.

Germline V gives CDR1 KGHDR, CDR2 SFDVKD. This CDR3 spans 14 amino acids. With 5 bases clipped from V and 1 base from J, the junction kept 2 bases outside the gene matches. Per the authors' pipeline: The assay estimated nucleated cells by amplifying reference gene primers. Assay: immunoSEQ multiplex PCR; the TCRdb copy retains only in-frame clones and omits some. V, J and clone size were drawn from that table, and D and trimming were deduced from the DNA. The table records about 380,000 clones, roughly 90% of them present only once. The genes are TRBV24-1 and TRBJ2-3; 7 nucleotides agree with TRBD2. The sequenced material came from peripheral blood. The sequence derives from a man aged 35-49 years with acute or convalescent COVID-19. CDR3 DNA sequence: TGTGCCACCAGTGGGACTAGGGGCACAGATACGCAGTATTTT. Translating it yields CATSGTRGTDTQYF.